These 30 T cell receptor beta chains originate from one sample sequenced in a study of blood T cell repertoires in COVID-19. The repertoire was sequenced with immunoSEQ multiplex PCR; TCRdb's copy has only in-frame clones and lacks some. Here the sample spans under 300,000 clones, about 90% being singletons. The sequencing sample was made of PBMCs or T cells enriched from blood (not recorded which). The source of these receptors is a woman aged 35 to 49 who had been exposed to COVID-19.

In the case of this clone: One junction end disagrees with the germline gene, perhaps due to a read error. V gene TRBV28 combines with J gene TRBJ1-2; D remains unclear. The CDR3 consists of 13 residues. Germline CDR1 and CDR2: MDHEN and SYDVKM. CDR3: CASSSLRNSGYTF. CDR3 DNA sequence: TGTGCCAGCAGTTCCCTCCGCAACTCTGGCTACACCTTC.

The V gene is TRBV25-1, the J gene TRBJ1-4, with unresolved D. The V gene lost 2 bases and the J gene lost 5 bases, with 9 bases spanning the gap. The CDR3 runs to 14 residues. The germline CDR1 and CDR2 sequences are MGHDK and SYGVNS. CDR3 coding DNA: TGTGCCAGCAGTGAAGTGCAGTCAAATGAAAAACTGTTTTTT. This translates into CASSEVQSNEKLFF.

The chain recombines TRBV5-4 with TRBJ2-1; 7 bases agree with TRBD2. The CDR3 is 14 residues long. The germline V gene encodes CDR1 SGHNT and CDR2 YYREEE (reference sequence). Trimming at V came to 2 bases and at J to 9 bases, leaving 8 bases not matched to a gene. CDR3 bases: TGTGCCAGCAGCTTTGGGGGAAGGGAGGGTGAGCAGTTCTTC. Protein: CASSFGGREGEQFF.

The rearrangement uses TRBV11-1 and TRBJ1-2, with unresolved D. V dropped 8 bases and J dropped 4 bases, with 23 bases sitting between them. The germline CDR1 and CDR2 sequences are SGHAT and FQDESV (reference sequence). This CDR3 comprises 16 residues. In DNA, the CDR3 is TGTGCCAGCGCAACTACGGCTATCGGAGCACGCTATGGCTACACCTTC. Amino acid sequence: CASATTAIGARYGYTF.

This clone was counted once. This rearrangement joins TRBV5-4 to TRBJ2-3; perhaps TRBD2 as D (5 bases). The CDR3 runs 16 residues. Germline CDR1 and CDR2: SGHNT and YYREEE (reference sequence). V was pared by 0 bases and J by 4 bases, with 15 bases between. The CDR3 loop reads CASSLAGLAWADTQYF. The CDR3 DNA sequence: TGTGCCAGCAGCTTGGCCGGCCTAGCCTGGGCAGATACGCAGTATTTT.

The chain combines TRBV11-2 with TRBJ1-5; D perhaps matches TRBD1 (5 bases). The CDR3 totals 13 residues. Trimming took 6 bases from V and 3 from J, leaving 9 bases between them. CDR1 is SGHAT, CDR2 FQNNGV, per germline. CDR3 amino acids: CASSFRDNQPQHF. The CDR3, as DNA: TGTGCCAGCAGTTTCAGGGACAATCAGCCCCAGCATTTT.

This clone is deemed medium-sized. The J gene is TRBJ2-1, the V gene TRBV14, with 8 bases lining up with TRBD2. Trimming at V came to 4 bases and at J to 8 bases, leaving 16 bases not matched to a gene. The CDR3 runs to 17 residues. Germline values: CDR1 SGHDN, CDR2 FVKESK. The CDR3 coding sequence is TGTGCCAGCAGCCGCGTCGGGGGACTAGGGGTATGGCATGAGCAGTTCTTC. This codes for CASSRVGGLGVWHEQFF.

The V call is TRBV6-1, the J call TRBJ1-1, with D unresolved. Germline assignment: CDR1 MNHNS and CDR2 SASEGT. The CDR3 sequence is 11 residues long. V was pared by 1 base and J by 7 bases, with 4 bases between. The CDR3, as DNA: TGTGCCAGCAGTGAAGTCTATGAAGCTTTCTTT. Its translation: CASSEVYEAFF.

This clone occurred once. The J gene is TRBJ2-7, the V gene TRBV13; no reliable D call. This CDR3 region has 15 residues. Deletions cut 3 bases from V and 0 bases from J, with 12 bases between. Germline CDR1 PRHDT, CDR2 FYEKMQ (reference sequence). CDR3 sequence: CASSFRRQNSYEQYF. Written as DNA, the CDR3 is TGTGCCAGCAGCTTCCGGCGACAAAACTCCTACGAGCAGTACTTC. Drawing the rest from reference TRBV13 and TRBJ2-7, the complete variable domain is AAGVIQSPRHLIKEKRETATLKCYPIPRHDTVYWYQQGPGQDPQFLISFYEKMQSDKGSIPDRFSAQQFSDYHSELNMSSLELGDSALYFCASSFRRQNSYEQYFGPGTRLTVT.

The chain is built from TRBV7-3 and TRBJ2-1, with 8 bases identical to TRBD2. The V segment lost 7 bases and the J segment 8 bases; nucleotides outside the gene matches: 10. CDR1 SGHTA and CDR2 FQGTGA come from the germline V gene. The CDR3 covers 14 residues. The CDR3 is CASTPGLGSDEQFF. The CDR3 DNA reads TGTGCCAGCACCCCGGGACTAGGCTCCGATGAGCAGTTCTTC.

This sequence joins TRBV7-9 and TRBJ2-3; 9 positions agree with TRBD1. V shed 3 bases and J 8 bases; nucleotides not matched to a gene: 12. The CDR3 is made up of 16 amino acids. Germline V gene lookup returns CDR1 SEHNR and CDR2 FQNEAQ (reference sequence). CDR3 sequence: CASSFWAGTGTGTQYF. The CDR3 DNA reads as TGTGCCAGCAGCTTTTGGGCCGGGACAGGGACGGGTACGCAGTATTTT. Full variable domain (remainder filled in from reference TRBV7-9 and TRBJ2-3): DTGVSQNPRHKITKRGQNVTFRCDPISEHNRLYWYRQTLGQGPEFLTYFQNEAQLEKSRLLSDRFSAERPKGSFSTLEIQRTEQGDSAMYLCASSFWAGTGTGTQYFGPGTRLTVL.

This rearrangement joins TRBV4-3 to TRBJ2-3; D possibly corresponds to TRBD2 (5 bases). The V gene's germline CDR1 is LGHNA and CDR2 YSLEER. The CDR3 contains 13 residues. The V and J ends lost 0 bases and 11 bases respectively, with 12 bases between them. The CDR3: CASSQELGPRQYF. The DNA of the CDR3 is TGCGCCAGCAGCCAAGAACTAGGTCCCAGGCAGTATTTT.

This chain joins TRBV18 and TRBJ2-1; the match to TRBD2 covers 16 bases. Germline V gene lookup returns CDR1 KGHSH and CDR2 LQKENI. V was clipped by 3 bases and J by 8 bases; unmatched bases: 1. This CDR3 has 15 amino acids. The CDR3 sequence: CASSPGLAGGDEQFF. CDR3 DNA: TGTGCCAGCTCACCGGGACTAGCGGGAGGGGATGAGCAGTTCTTC.

V is TRBV4-1 and J is TRBJ1-4; D remains unclear. Trimming took 0 bases from V and 4 from J, leaving 9 bases between them. The CDR3 spans 15 residues. Germline CDR1 is MGHRA and CDR2 is YSYEKL. Here the CDR3 DNA reads TGCGCCAGCAGCCAAGAAAGTACAGTTAATGAAAAACTGTTTTTT. Its protein product is CASSQESTVNEKLFF.

This clone came up once. V is TRBV2 and J is TRBJ1-2; the D is unclear. The V and J ends lost 6 bases and 8 bases respectively, with 10 bases between them. Germline CDR1 is SNHLY and CDR2 is FYNNEI. CDR3 size: 11 residues. The CDR3 bases are TGTGCCAGCAGCCCCTACGGGGGCTACACCTTC. It yields the protein CASSPYGGYTF.

In the case of this clone: Germline is not matched at one junction end, which may reflect a read error. The CDR3 is CASSRLGEGHGDQYF. The CDR3 DNA is TGTGCTAGCAGCCGATTGGGGGAGGGCCATGGTGACCAGTACTTC. The rearrangement uses TRBV7-7 and TRBJ2-5; 7 bases match TRBD2. This CDR3 contains 15 residues. Germline CDR1 and CDR2: SSHAT and FNYEAQ (reference sequence).

This chain uses TRBV5-4 with TRBJ2-6; no firm D call. V lost 4 bases and J lost 0, with 8 bases in between. The CDR3 loop spans 15 amino acids. Germline assignment: CDR1 SGHNT and CDR2 YYREEE (reference sequence). The CDR3 nucleotides are TGTGCCAGCAGCGTTGAGCCCTCTGGGGCCAACGTCCTGACTTTC. It specifies CASSVEPSGANVLTF.

In DNA form, the CDR3 reads TGTGCCAGCAGTCCGAGGGCCTATGGAACCTATGGCTACACCTTC. This sequence encodes CASSPRAYGTYGYTF. The chain links TRBV5-6 to TRBJ1-2; D gene ambiguous. V was pared by 5 bases and J by 4 bases, with 18 bases between. CDR3 length: 15 amino acids. The V gene's germline CDR1 is SGHDT and CDR2 YYEEEE.

The chain is built from TRBV5-3 and TRBJ1-2; D not certain. TRBV5-3 is an ORF, and what it does is uncertain. V was pared by 4 bases and J by 0 bases, with 13 bases between. The length of the CDR3 is 15 residues. CDR3 sequence reads: CARSRVSATNYGYTF. As DNA, the CDR3 is TGTGCCAGAAGCCGTGTGTCCGCTACTAACTATGGCTACACCTTC.

The CDR3 nucleotides read TGTGCCAGCAGCGCAGGACTAGCGGGAGCCCACGAGCAGTACGTC. The encoded protein is CASSAGLAGAHEQYV. V is TRBV9 and J is TRBJ2-7; 13 nucleotides align to TRBD2. Germline V gene sequence: CDR1 SGDLS, CDR2 YYNGEE. V trimming: 3 bases; J trimming: 5 bases; junction bases outside the gene matches: 5. The CDR3 extends over 15 amino acids.

As DNA, the CDR3 is TGTGCCAGCACTCCGCGGGGGTGGGCTAACTATGGCTACACCTTC. Translated, it gives CASTPRGWANYGYTF. The chain links TRBV6-5 to TRBJ1-2; maybe TRBD1 (5 bases). V shed 7 bases and J shed 0 bases, with 15 bases lying between them. Per the germline V gene, CDR1 is MNHEY and CDR2 is SVGAGI. The CDR3 covers 15 residues.

This chain uses TRBV28 with TRBJ1-2, with 9 positions matching TRBD1. Germline V gives CDR1 MDHEN, CDR2 SYDVKM. V trimming: 6 bases; J trimming: 1 base; junction bases outside the gene matches: 15. The CDR3 runs 18 residues. For the CDR3, the DNA is TGTGCCAGCAGCCGCCCGGCCAACCAGGACAGGGGTAACTATGGCTACACCTTC. Its translation: CASSRPANQDRGNYGYTF.

This chain joins TRBV21-1 and TRBJ1-5; the D segment call TRBD1 is taken from the table without a DNA check. TRBV21-1 is an annotated pseudogene. This CDR3 is 14 amino acids long. The CDR3 region has the DNA TGTGCCAGCAGCATTAGGGGGTCATCCCAGCCCCAGCATTTT. Protein: CASSIRGSSQPQHF.

V usage is TRBV18 and J usage is TRBJ1-2; D is ambiguous. Germline-derived CDR1 and CDR2 are KGHSH and LQKENI. Trimming removed 4 bases from V and 0 bases from J, with 6 bases in between. The CDR3 runs to 13 residues. For the CDR3, the DNA is TGTGCCAGCTCACTGTTCACTAACTATGGCTACACCTTC. Its translation: CASSLFTNYGYTF.

V is TRBV15 and J is TRBJ2-1; a possible D gene is TRBD2 (6 bases). V was cut by 4 bases and J by 3 bases, with 13 bases left in between. This CDR3 region has 15 residues. CDR1 and CDR2 (germline): LNHNV, YYDKDF (reference sequence). The CDR3 loop reads CATSIGGSGYNEQFF. The CDR3 DNA reads as TGTGCCACCAGCATCGGGGGTTCAGGCTACAATGAGCAGTTCTTC.

CDR3 protein: CASSLEGNTDTQYF. CDR3 DNA sequence: TGTGCCAGCAGTCTAGAGGGCAACACAGATACGCAGTATTTT. The J gene is TRBJ2-3, the V gene TRBV9; perhaps TRBD2 as D (5 bases). Germline CDR1 SGDLS, CDR2 YYNGEE. Trimming stripped 5 bases from V and 2 bases from J, with 12 bases between. The length of the CDR3 is 14 residues.

The chain combines TRBV10-3 with TRBJ2-7; D may be TRBD1 (5 bases). The CDR3 extends over 13 amino acids. With 4 bases removed from V and 5 bases from J, the gap between germline ends came to 12 bases. Germline V gene data show CDR1 as ENHRY and CDR2 as SYGVKD. The DNA for the CDR3 is TGTGCCATCAGTGGGGGCCCTAGTGACGAGCAGTACGTC. Its translation is CAISGGPSDEQYV.

The chain has TRBV9 and TRBJ2-1, with a tentative D call TRBD2 (6 bases). V was shortened by 4 bases and J by 1 base, with 15 bases between the two germline ends. CDR3 length: 16 residues. Germline assignment: CDR1 SGDLS and CDR2 YYNGEE. The DNA of the CDR3 is TGTGCCAGCAGCACCTCGGGACTCCCTTCCTACAATGAGCAGTTCTTC. This encodes CASSTSGLPSYNEQFF.

This clone was seen a single time. This chain connects TRBV7-2 to TRBJ2-7; 7 bases map to TRBD1. There are 15 residues in the CDR3. Germline V gives CDR1 SGHTA, CDR2 FQGNSA. J gave up 3 bases and V 4 bases, and 9 bases lay outside the gene matches. The CDR3 loop is CASSSSGQFVYEQYF. The DNA for the CDR3 is TGTGCCAGCAGCTCTTCGGGACAGTTTGTCTACGAGCAGTACTTC.

The genes are TRBV3-1 (or the pseudogene TRBV3-2) and TRBJ1-4; D is uncertain. Germline lookup yields CDR1 LGHDT and CDR2 YNNKEL (reference sequence). V lost 0 bases and J 3 bases, leaving 11 bases between the germline ends. CDR3 length equals 16 residues. CDR3 region: CASSQEIWSANEKLFF. The CDR3 DNA reads TGTGCCAGCAGCCAAGAGATATGGAGCGCTAATGAAAAACTGTTTTTT.